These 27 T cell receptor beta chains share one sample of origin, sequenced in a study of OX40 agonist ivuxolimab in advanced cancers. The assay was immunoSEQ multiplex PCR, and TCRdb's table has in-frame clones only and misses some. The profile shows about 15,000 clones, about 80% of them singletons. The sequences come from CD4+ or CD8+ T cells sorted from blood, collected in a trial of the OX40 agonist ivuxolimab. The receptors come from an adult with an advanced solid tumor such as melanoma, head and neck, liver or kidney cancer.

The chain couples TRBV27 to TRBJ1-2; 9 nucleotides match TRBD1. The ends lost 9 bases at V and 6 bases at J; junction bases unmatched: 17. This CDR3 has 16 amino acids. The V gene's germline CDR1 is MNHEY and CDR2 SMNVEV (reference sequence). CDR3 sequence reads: CARPPGQGPWRHGYTF. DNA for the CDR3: TGTGCCAGACCACCGGGACAGGGACCCTGGAGGCATGGCTACACCTTC.

CDR3 region: CASSLGGGGTYEQYF. CDR3 DNA: TGTGCCAGCAGCTTAGGTGGCGGGGGGACCTACGAGCAGTACTTC. The genes are TRBV13 and TRBJ2-7; 8 positions agree with TRBD2. With V trimmed by 0 bases and J by 2 bases, 3 bases remained unmatched. The length of the CDR3 is 15 residues. CDR1 and CDR2 (germline): PRHDT, FYEKMQ (reference sequence).

CDR3 protein: CAIRKELAGAETQYF. The CDR3 coding sequence is TGTGCCATCAGAAAAGAACTAGCGGGAGCAGAGACCCAGTACTTC. The rearrangement links TRBV10-3 to TRBJ2-5; 11 positions agree with TRBD2. Unmatched junction bases numbered 7, after V lost 6 bases and J lost 4 bases. The germline CDR1 and CDR2 sequences are ENHRY and SYGVKD. The CDR3 sequence is 15 residues long.

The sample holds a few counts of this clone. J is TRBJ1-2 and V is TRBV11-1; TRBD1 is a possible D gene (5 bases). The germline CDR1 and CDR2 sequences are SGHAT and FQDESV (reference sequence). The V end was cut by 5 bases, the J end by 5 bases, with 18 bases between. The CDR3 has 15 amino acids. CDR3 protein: CASSPETVDLYGYTF. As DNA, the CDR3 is TGTGCCAGCAGCCCCGAGACAGTAGACTTATATGGCTACACCTTC.

CDR3 nucleotides: TGTGCCAGCAGCTTTACGGGGGACCAAGAGACCCAGTACTTC. Its protein is CASSFTGDQETQYF. V is TRBV5-4 and J is TRBJ2-5; D may be TRBD2 (6 bases). Trimming pared 2 bases from V and 0 bases from J, leaving 8 bases between. CDR1 and CDR2 (germline): SGHNT, YYREEE (reference sequence). The CDR3 extends over 14 amino acids.

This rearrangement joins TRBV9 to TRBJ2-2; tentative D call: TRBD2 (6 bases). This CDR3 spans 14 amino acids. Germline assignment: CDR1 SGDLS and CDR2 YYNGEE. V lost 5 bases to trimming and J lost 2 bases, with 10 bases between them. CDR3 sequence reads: CASRLAYNTGELFF. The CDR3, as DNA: TGTGCCAGCAGACTAGCATATAACACCGGGGAGCTGTTTTTT.

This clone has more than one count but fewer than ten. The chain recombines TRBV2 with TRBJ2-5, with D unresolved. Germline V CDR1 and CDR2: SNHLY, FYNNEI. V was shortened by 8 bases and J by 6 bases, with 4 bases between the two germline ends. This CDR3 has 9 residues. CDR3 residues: CASGKTQYF. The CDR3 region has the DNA TGTGCCAGCGGAAAGACCCAGTACTTC. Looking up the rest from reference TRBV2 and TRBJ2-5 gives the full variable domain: EPEVTQTPSHQVTQMGQEVILRCVPISNHLYFYWYRQILGQKVEFLVSFYNNEISEKSEIFDDQFSVERPDGSNFTLKIRSTKLEDSAMYFCASGKTQYFGPGTRLLVL.

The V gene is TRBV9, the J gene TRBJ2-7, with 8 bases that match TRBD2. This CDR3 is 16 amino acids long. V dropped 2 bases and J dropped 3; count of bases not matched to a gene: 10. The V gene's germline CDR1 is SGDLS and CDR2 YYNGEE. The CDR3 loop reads CASSVLLLAEIYEQYF. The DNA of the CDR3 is TGTGCCAGCAGCGTCCTACTACTAGCGGAGATCTACGAGCAGTACTTC.

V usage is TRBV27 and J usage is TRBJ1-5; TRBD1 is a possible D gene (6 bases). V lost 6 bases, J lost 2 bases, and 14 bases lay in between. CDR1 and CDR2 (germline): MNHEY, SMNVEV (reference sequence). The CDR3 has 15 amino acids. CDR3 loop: CASSMTGFGNQPQHF. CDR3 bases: TGTGCCAGCAGCATGACAGGTTTCGGCAATCAGCCCCAGCATTTT.

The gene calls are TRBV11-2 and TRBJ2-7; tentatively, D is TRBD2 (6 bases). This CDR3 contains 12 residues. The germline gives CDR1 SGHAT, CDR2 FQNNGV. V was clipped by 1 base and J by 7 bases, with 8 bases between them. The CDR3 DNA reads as TGTGCCAGCAGCTTAGGGGGGGAGGAGCAGTACTTC. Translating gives CASSLGGEEQYF. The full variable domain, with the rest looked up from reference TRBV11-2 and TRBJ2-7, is EAGVAQSPRYKIIEKRQSVAFWCNPISGHATLYWYQQILGQGPKLLIQFQNNGVVDDSQLPKDRFSAERLKGVDSTLKIQPAKLEDSAVYLCASSLGGEEQYFGPGTRLTVT.

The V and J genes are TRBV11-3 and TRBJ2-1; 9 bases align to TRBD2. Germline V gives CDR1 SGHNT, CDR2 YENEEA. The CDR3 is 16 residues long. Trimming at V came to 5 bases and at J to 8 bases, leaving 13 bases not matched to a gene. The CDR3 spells CASSTWGEREAYEQFF. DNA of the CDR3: TGTGCCAGCAGCACCTGGGGGGAGCGGGAGGCCTATGAGCAGTTCTTC.

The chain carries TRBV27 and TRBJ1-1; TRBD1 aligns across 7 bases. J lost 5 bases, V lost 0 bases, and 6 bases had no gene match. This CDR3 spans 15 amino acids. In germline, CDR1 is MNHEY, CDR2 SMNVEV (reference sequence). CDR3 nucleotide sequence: TGTGCCAGCAGTTTATCGGTCAGGGGGAGAACTGAAGCTTTCTTT. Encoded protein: CASSLSVRGRTEAFF.

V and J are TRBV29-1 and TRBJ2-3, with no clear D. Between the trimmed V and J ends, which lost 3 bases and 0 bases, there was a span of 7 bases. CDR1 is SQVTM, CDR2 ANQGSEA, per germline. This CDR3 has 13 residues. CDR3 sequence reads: CSVEDGSTDTQYF. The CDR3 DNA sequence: TGCAGCGTTGAGGATGGCAGCACAGATACGCAGTATTTT.

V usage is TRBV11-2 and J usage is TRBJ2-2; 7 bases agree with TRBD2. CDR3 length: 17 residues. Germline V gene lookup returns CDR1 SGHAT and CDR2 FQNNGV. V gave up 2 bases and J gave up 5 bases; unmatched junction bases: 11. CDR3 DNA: TGTGCCAGCAGCTTATCGGGGAGGGCCAGACGGACCGGGGAGCTGTTTTTT. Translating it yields CASSLSGRARRTGELFF.

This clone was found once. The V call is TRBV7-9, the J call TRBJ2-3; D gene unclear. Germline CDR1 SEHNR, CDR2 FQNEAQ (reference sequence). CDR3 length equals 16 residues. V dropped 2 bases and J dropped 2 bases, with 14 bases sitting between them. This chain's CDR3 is CASSLSDIYPTDTQYF. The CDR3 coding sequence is TGTGCCAGCAGCTTATCAGATATATACCCCACAGATACGCAGTATTTT.

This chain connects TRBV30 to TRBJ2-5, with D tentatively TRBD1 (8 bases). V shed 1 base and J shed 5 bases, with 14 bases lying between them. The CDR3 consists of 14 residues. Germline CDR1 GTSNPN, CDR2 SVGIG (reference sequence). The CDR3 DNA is TGTGCCTGGAGTGCAGGACAGGGAGGGGAGACCCAGTACTTC. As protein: CAWSAGQGGETQYF.

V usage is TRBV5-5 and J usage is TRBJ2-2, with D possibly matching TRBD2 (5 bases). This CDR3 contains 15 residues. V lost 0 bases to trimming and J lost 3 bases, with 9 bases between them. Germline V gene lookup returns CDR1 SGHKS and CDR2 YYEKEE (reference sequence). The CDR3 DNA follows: TGTGCCAGCAGCTTGGCCTGGGGAGACACCGGGGAGCTGTTTTTT. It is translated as CASSLAWGDTGELFF.

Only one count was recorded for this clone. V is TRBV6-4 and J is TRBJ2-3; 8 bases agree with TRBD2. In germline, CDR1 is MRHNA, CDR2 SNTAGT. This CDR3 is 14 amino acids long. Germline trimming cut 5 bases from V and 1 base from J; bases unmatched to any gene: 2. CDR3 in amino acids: CASSLSGGTDTQYF. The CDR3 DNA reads TGTGCCAGCAGTCTTAGCGGGGGCACAGATACGCAGTATTTT.

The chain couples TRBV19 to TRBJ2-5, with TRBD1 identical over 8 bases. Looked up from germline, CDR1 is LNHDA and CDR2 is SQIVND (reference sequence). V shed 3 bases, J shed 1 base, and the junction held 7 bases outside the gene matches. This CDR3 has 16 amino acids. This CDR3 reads CASSISGQGFQETQYF. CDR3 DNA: TGTGCCAGTAGTATTTCAGGACAGGGTTTCCAAGAGACCCAGTACTTC.

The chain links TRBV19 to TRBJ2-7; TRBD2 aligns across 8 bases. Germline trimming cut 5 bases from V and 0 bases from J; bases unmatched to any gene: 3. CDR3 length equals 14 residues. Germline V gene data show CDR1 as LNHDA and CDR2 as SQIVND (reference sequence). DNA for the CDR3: TGTGCCAGTAGTCCAGCGGGGGCCTCCTACGAGCAGTACTTC. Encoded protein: CASSPAGASYEQYF.

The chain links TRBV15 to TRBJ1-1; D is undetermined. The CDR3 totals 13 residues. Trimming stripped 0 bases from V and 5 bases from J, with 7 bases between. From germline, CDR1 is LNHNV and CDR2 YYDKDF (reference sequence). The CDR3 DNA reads TGTGCCACCAGCAGAGAGAGAGGAACTGAAGCTTTCTTT. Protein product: CATSRERGTEAFF.

The CDR3 nucleotides are TGTGCCAGCAGCTGGCAAGGACTGGAGTTCGCCTACAATGAGCAGTTCTTC. It encodes CASSWQGLEFAYNEQFF. The gene calls are TRBV4-2 and TRBJ2-1; the D gene is possibly TRBD2 (5 bases). The length of the CDR3 is 17 residues. Per germline, CDR1 LGHNA and CDR2 YNFKEQ. Trimming left V 5 bases short and J 2 bases short, with 19 bases between.

The CDR3: CASGAGPFTDTQYF. The CDR3 region has the DNA TGTGCCAGCGGTGCAGGGCCTTTCACAGATACGCAGTATTTT. The chain recombines TRBV7-9 with TRBJ2-3, with D possibly TRBD1 on 5 matching bases. V was trimmed by 8 bases and J by 2 bases, leaving 14 bases between them. Looked up from germline, CDR1 is SEHNR and CDR2 is FQNEAQ (reference sequence). The CDR3 loop spans 14 amino acids.

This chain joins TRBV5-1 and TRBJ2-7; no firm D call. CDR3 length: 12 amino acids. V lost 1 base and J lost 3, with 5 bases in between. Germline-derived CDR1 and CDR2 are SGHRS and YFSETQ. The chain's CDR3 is CASSLYGYEQYF. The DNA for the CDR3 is TGCGCCAGCAGCTTGTATGGCTACGAGCAGTACTTC.

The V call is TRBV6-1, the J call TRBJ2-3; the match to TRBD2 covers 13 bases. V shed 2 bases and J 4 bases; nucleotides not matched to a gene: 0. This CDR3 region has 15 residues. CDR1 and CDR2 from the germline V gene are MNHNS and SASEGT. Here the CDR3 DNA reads TGTGCCAGCAGTGAAACTAGCGGGGGGGCAGATACGCAGTATTTT. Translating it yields CASSETSGGADTQYF.

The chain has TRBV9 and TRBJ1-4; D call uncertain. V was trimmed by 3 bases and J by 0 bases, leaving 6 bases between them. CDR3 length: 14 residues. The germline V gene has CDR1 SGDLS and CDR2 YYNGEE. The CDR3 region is CASSESSTNEKLFF. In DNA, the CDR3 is TGTGCCAGCAGCGAAAGTTCAACTAATGAAAAACTGTTTTTT.

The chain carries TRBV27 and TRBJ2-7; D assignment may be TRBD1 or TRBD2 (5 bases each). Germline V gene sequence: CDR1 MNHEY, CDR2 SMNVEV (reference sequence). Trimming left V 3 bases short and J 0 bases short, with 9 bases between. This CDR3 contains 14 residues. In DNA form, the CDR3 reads TGTGCCAGCAGTTTGGGGGACGCCTCCTACGAGCAGTACTTC. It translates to CASSLGDASYEQYF.